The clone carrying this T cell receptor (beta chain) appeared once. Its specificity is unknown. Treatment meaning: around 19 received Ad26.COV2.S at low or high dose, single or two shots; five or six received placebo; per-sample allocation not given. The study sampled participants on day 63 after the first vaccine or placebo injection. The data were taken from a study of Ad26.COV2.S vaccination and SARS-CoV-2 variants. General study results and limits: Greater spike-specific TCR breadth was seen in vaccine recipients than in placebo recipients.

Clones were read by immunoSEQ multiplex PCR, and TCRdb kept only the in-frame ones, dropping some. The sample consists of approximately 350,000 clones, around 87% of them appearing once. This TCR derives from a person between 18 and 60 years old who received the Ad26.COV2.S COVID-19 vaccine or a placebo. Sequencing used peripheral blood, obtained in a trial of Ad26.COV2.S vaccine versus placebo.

In nucleotides, the CDR3 is TGTGCCAGCAGTTACTCCCTCCCCTCGGCCAATGAGCAGTTCTTC. Amino acids: CASSYSLPSANEQFF. V usage is TRBV6-6 and J usage is TRBJ2-1; no clear D. Trimming stripped 0 bases from V and 6 bases from J, with 12 bases between. The V gene's germline CDR1 is MNHNY and CDR2 SVGAGI (reference sequence). There are 15 residues in the CDR3.